A selection of T cell receptor beta chains follows, all from one sample in a study of shared clonotypes between healthy human individuals. Assay: immunoSEQ multiplex PCR; the TCRdb copy retains only in-frame clones and omits some. Here the sample spans about 2.3 million clones, 85% to 95% being singletons. Sequencing input: naive CD4+ T cells from PBMCs. These receptors all stem from a man younger than 35 in good health. Some clones in this sample may be carry-over from other donors' samples. CDR3s include the opening cysteine and the closing phenylalanine or tryptophan. A D gene is named only where the DNA matches it firmly. The size entry is marked missing in some rows and otherwise reads once, few, many or a size class.

j_call: TRBJ2-1
clone_size: .
v_call: TRBV9
d_call: .
cdr3_nt: TGTGCCAGCACCCGGGACGGCTACAATGAGCAGTTCTTC
cdr3_aa: CASTRDGYNEQFF

j_call: TRBJ2-7
clone_size: .
v_call: TRBV28
d_call: .
cdr3_nt: TGTGCCAGCACCAGAACCTCCTACGAGCAGTACTTC
cdr3_aa: CASTRTSYEQYF

j_call: TRBJ1-1
clone_size: few
v_call: TRBV9
d_call: .
cdr3_nt: TGTGCCAGCAGCGTATCACCGAGGGACACTGAAGCTTTCTTT
cdr3_aa: CASSVSPRDTEAFF

j_call: TRBJ1-1
clone_size: .
v_call: TRBV6-6
d_call: .
cdr3_nt: TGTGCCAGCAGTTACTCGACGGGCGGTGACACTGAAGCTTTCTTT
cdr3_aa: CASSYSTGGDTEAFF

j_call: TRBJ1-5
clone_size: once
v_call: TRBV2
d_call: .
cdr3_nt: TGTGCCAGCAGTTTCTCCGGGCAGCCCCAGCATTTT
cdr3_aa: CASSFSGQPQHF

j_call: TRBJ2-1
clone_size: .
v_call: TRBV12-5
d_call: TRBD2
cdr3_nt: TGTGCTAGTGGGACGGAGCGGGAGGGTGGTGAGCAGTTCTTC
cdr3_aa: CASGTEREGGEQFF

j_call: TRBJ2-1
clone_size: .
v_call: TRBV28
d_call: .
cdr3_nt: TGTGCCAGCAGCTCTCGGCGTTCACTGGATTTCGATGAGCAGTTCTTC
cdr3_aa: CASSSRRSLDFDEQFF

j_call: TRBJ1-5
clone_size: .
v_call: TRBV28
d_call: .
cdr3_nt: TGTGCCAGCAGTTCCCAAGGCCGGCAGCCCCAGCATTTT
cdr3_aa: CASSSQGRQPQHF

j_call: TRBJ1-5
clone_size: .
v_call: TRBV5-1
d_call: TRBD1
cdr3_nt: TGCGCCAGCAGCCCTGACAGGGAGGGGCAGCCCCAGCATTTT
cdr3_aa: CASSPDREGQPQHF

j_call: TRBJ2-7
clone_size: .
v_call: TRBV19
d_call: .
cdr3_nt: TGTGCCAGTAAGGGGGGCACCTACGAGCAGTACTTC
cdr3_aa: CASKGGTYEQYF

j_call: TRBJ1-2
clone_size: .
v_call: TRBV18
d_call: TRBD1
cdr3_nt: TGTGCCAGCTCACCACCGGACAGGGGAAGGAGCTACACCTTC
cdr3_aa: CASSPPDRGRSYTF

j_call: TRBJ2-1
clone_size: .
v_call: TRBV28
d_call: .
cdr3_nt: TGTGCCAGCAGTTTATTCCAGACTATAGACAATGAGCAGTTCTTC
cdr3_aa: CASSLFQTIDNEQFF

j_call: TRBJ1-3
clone_size: .
v_call: TRBV28
d_call: .
cdr3_nt: TGTGCCAGCAGTTCCAGGGTCGTCGAGTTGTACACCATATATTTT
cdr3_aa: CASSSRVVELYTIYF

j_call: TRBJ1-5
clone_size: .
v_call: TRBV2
d_call: TRBD1
cdr3_nt: TGTGCCAGCAGTGAATATGCGGCAGGGGGAAATCAGCCCCAGCATTTT
cdr3_aa: CASSEYAAGGNQPQHF

j_call: TRBJ2-2
clone_size: .
v_call: TRBV9
d_call: .
cdr3_nt: TGTGCCAGCAGCGTAGCTAGCGCTCACGGGGAGCTGTTTTTT
cdr3_aa: CASSVASAHGELFF

j_call: TRBJ1-1
clone_size: .
v_call: TRBV18
d_call: .
cdr3_nt: TGTGCCAGCTCACCGTCCGGGTACACTGAAGCTTTCTTT
cdr3_aa: CASSPSGYTEAFF

j_call: TRBJ2-7
clone_size: .
v_call: TRBV9
d_call: .
cdr3_nt: TGTGCCAGCAGCCCGACCGGATCATGCTTCTACGAGCAGTACTTC
cdr3_aa: CASSPTGSCFYEQYF

j_call: TRBJ2-7
clone_size: .
v_call: TRBV4-2
d_call: TRBD2
cdr3_nt: TGTGCCAGCAGCCCCGGGACTAGCGGGAGGTTCGAGCAGTACTTC
cdr3_aa: CASSPGTSGRFEQYF

j_call: TRBJ1-2
clone_size: .
v_call: TRBV2
d_call: TRBD1
cdr3_nt: TGTGCCAGCAGGTCGACAGGGGTAGGAGGCTACACCTTC
cdr3_aa: CASRSTGVGGYTF

j_call: TRBJ2-1
clone_size: .
v_call: TRBV5-4
d_call: TRBD2
cdr3_nt: TGTGCCAGCAGCTTGGTAGCGGGAGGGCGCGATGAGCAGTTCTTC
cdr3_aa: CASSLVAGGRDEQFF

j_call: TRBJ2-2
clone_size: .
v_call: TRBV5-1
d_call: TRBD2
cdr3_nt: TGCGCCAGCAGCTCGGGACTAGCGGAGGCCACCGGGGAGCTGTTTTTT
cdr3_aa: CASSSGLAEATGELFF

j_call: TRBJ2-7
clone_size: .
v_call: TRBV14
d_call: .
cdr3_nt: TGTGCCAGCAGCCAACTTGGATCGGCCCCCTACGAGCAGTACTTC
cdr3_aa: CASSQLGSAPYEQYF

j_call: TRBJ2-6
clone_size: .
v_call: TRBV5-1
d_call: .
cdr3_nt: TGCGCCAGCAGCCGGGACTCTGGGGCCAACGTCCTGACTTTC
cdr3_aa: CASSRDSGANVLTF

j_call: TRBJ2-7
clone_size: once
v_call: TRBV7-9
d_call: TRBD2
cdr3_nt: TGTGCCAGCAGCACGGGACTAGCGTTCGAGCAGTACTTC
cdr3_aa: CASSTGLAFEQYF

j_call: TRBJ2-2
clone_size: .
v_call: TRBV2
d_call: TRBD1
cdr3_nt: TGTGCCAGCGGCGGACAGGGTGGCGGCACCGGGGAGCTGTTTTTT
cdr3_aa: CASGGQGGGTGELFF

j_call: TRBJ1-4
clone_size: once
v_call: TRBV15
d_call: .
cdr3_nt: TGTGCCACCAGCTACGAGAAATTGGATAGACTGTTTTTT
cdr3_aa: CATSYEKLDRLFF

j_call: TRBJ1-1
clone_size: .
v_call: TRBV27
d_call: .
cdr3_nt: TGTGCCAGCAGTTTGAAGGGAAGGGGAACTGAAGCTTTCTTT
cdr3_aa: CASSLKGRGTEAFF

j_call: TRBJ2-5
clone_size: .
v_call: TRBV7-6
d_call: TRBD2
cdr3_nt: TGTGCCAGCACCCCAGCGGGAGCATGGGAGACCCAGTACTTC
cdr3_aa: CASTPAGAWETQYF

j_call: TRBJ2-2
clone_size: .
v_call: TRBV7-9
d_call: .
cdr3_nt: TGTGCCAGCAGTGGGCAGGCAACGAACACCGGGGAGCTGTTTTTT
cdr3_aa: CASSGQATNTGELFF

j_call: TRBJ1-3
clone_size: .
v_call: TRBV5-4
d_call: .
cdr3_nt: TGTGCCAGCAGCTCGAGGACCTCTGGAAACACCATATATTTT
cdr3_aa: CASSSRTSGNTIYF

j_call: TRBJ2-3
clone_size: .
v_call: TRBV4-3
d_call: TRBD2
cdr3_nt: TGCGCCAGCAGCCATGCCACAATAGCGGGAGGGCCTGGAGATACGCAGTATTTT
cdr3_aa: CASSHATIAGGPGDTQYF

j_call: TRBJ2-2
clone_size: .
v_call: TRBV10-2
d_call: .
cdr3_nt: TGCGCCAGCAGTGAGTCTGGACAAGCAAGCACCGGGGAGCTGTTTTTT
cdr3_aa: CASSESGQASTGELFF